Shown below are 31 T cell receptor beta chains from a single sample sequenced in a study of shared clonotypes between healthy human individuals (dated by TCRdb to 2020 to 2021). The library was obtained by the immunoSEQ multiplex PCR assay. In its TCRdb copy, this immuneACCESS table keeps in-frame sequences only and misses some clones. Where compared with another copy, unresolved V genes explain less than half of these, and the others have no known cause. The sample yields about 2 million clones; just under 95% were counted once. The ten largest make up approximately 1.2% of the sample. CD8 naive samples were CD45RO-negative cells positively selected for CCR7, giving a CD45RA+CCR7+ population that excluded TemRA cells. Sample: naive CD8+ T cells sorted from blood. In the paper's terms, the cell subset or site label means: CD45RA+CCR7+. Receptors were obtained from a young man in good health.

V and J are TRBV6-6 and TRBJ1-2; D unresolved. The CDR3 has 15 residues. V gave up 0 bases and J gave up 4 bases, with 12 bases separating them. Germline V lookup: CDR1 MNHNY, CDR2 SVGAGI (reference sequence). In nucleotides, the CDR3 is TGTGCCAGCAGTTACTCGGACGGAGTTAGCTATGGCTACACCTTC. It translates to CASSYSDGVSYGYTF.

V usage is TRBV9 and J usage is TRBJ2-7, with unresolved D. Germline CDR1 SGDLS, CDR2 YYNGEE. The CDR3 loop spans 13 amino acids. V gave up 0 bases and J gave up 3 bases, with 7 bases separating them. In nucleotides, the CDR3 is TGTGCCAGCAGCGTAGAGAACGGCTACGAGCAGTACTTC. It codes for CASSVENGYEQYF. The whole variable domain, remainder taken from reference TRBV9 and TRBJ2-7, is DSGVTQTPKHLITATGQRVTLRCSPRSGDLSVYWYQQSLDQGLQFLIQYYNGEERAKGNILERFSAQQFPDLHSELNLSSLELGDSALYFCASSVENGYEQYFGPGTRLTVT.

The chain recombines TRBV4-3 with TRBJ2-7; 8 positions agree with TRBD1. The CDR3 spans 16 residues. Unmatched junction bases numbered 7, after V lost 0 bases and J lost 3 bases. CDR1 and CDR2 (germline): LGHNA, YSLEER. CDR3 bases: TGCGCCAGCAGCCAAGATATCCGGACAGGGAACTACGAGCAGTACTTC. It is translated as CASSQDIRTGNYEQYF.

The rearrangement links TRBV6-5 to TRBJ2-1, with 10 bases that match TRBD1. Germline assignment: CDR1 MNHEY and CDR2 SVGAGI. The length of the CDR3 is 15 residues. V lost 5 bases to trimming and J lost 7 bases; unmatched junction nucleotides: 8. As DNA, the CDR3 is TGTGCCAGCAGTCTGGACAGGGGGGTTAAAAATGAGCAGTTCTTC. Encoded protein: CASSLDRGVKNEQFF.

The V and J genes are TRBV6-5 and TRBJ2-1, with 10 positions matching TRBD2. Germline V gene data show CDR1 as MNHEY and CDR2 as SVGAGI. The ends lost 6 bases at V and 3 bases at J; junction bases unmatched: 5. The CDR3 runs 15 residues. The CDR3, as DNA: TGTGCCAGCAGCCTCCAGCGGGAGGGCTACAATGAGCAGTTCTTC. Its translation is CASSLQREGYNEQFF.

The rearrangement joins TRBV15 to TRBJ1-1; D might be TRBD1 (5 bases). The CDR3 contains 13 residues. The germline V gene encodes CDR1 LNHNV and CDR2 YYDKDF (reference sequence). V was trimmed by 8 bases and J by 0 bases, leaving 10 bases between them. Written as DNA, the CDR3 is TGTGCCACCTGTGAGGGGTTGAACACTGAAGCTTTCTTT. Translation gives CATCEGLNTEAFF.

As regards this clone: Other DNA variants within this sample encode the same CDR3. The V call is TRBV7-3, the J call TRBJ2-1, with TRBD2 identical over 10 bases. Germline CDR1 is SGHTA and CDR2 is FQGTGA. V shed 4 bases, J shed 4 bases, and the junction held 4 bases outside the gene matches. CDR3 length: 15 residues. The CDR3 DNA sequence: TGTGCCAGCAGCTCTATAGCGGGAGGATACAATGAGCAGTTCTTC. Residues: CASSSIAGGYNEQFF. Variable domain in full (rest from reference TRBV7-3 and TRBJ2-1): GAGVSQTPSNKVTEKGKYVELRCDPISGHTALYWYRQSLGQGPEFLIYFQGTGAADDSGLPNDRFFAVRPEGSVSTLKIQRTERGDSAVYLCASSSIAGGYNEQFFGPGTRLTVL.

This chain uses TRBV2 with TRBJ2-2; D unclear. V was pared by 9 bases and J by 6 bases, with 11 bases between. This CDR3 is 12 amino acids long. CDR1 SNHLY and CDR2 FYNNEI come from the germline V gene. CDR3: CASLTEAGELFF. CDR3 coding DNA: TGTGCCAGTCTCACCGAGGCCGGGGAGCTGTTTTTT.

The CDR3 region is CASEPAGFDEQYF. The CDR3 nucleotides read TGTGCCAGCGAGCCGGCGGGTTTTGACGAGCAGTACTTC. The V gene is TRBV25-1, the J gene TRBJ2-7; TRBD2 is a possible D gene (5 bases). The ends were cut back, 8 bases at V and 5 bases at J, with 16 bases in the middle. This CDR3 comprises 13 residues. Per the germline V gene, CDR1 is MGHDK and CDR2 is SYGVNS.

The chain uses TRBV6-5 and TRBJ2-5, with TRBD2 matching 7 bases. This CDR3 contains 15 residues. The V gene's germline CDR1 is MNHEY and CDR2 SVGAGI. Trimming took 4 bases from V and 0 from J; bases not matched to a gene: 5. In DNA, the CDR3 is TGTGCCAGCAGTTCCAACGGGGGGAACCAAGAGACCCAGTACTTC. The encoded protein is CASSSNGGNQETQYF.

V is TRBV7-8 and J is TRBJ1-1, with D unresolved. Germline V gives CDR1 SGHVS, CDR2 FQNEAQ. The CDR3 is 11 amino acids. Trimming cost V 8 bases and J 7 bases, with 11 bases left between them. The CDR3 spells CASAPFGEAFF. In DNA, the CDR3 is TGTGCCAGCGCTCCATTCGGTGAAGCTTTCTTT.

The rearrangement links TRBV7-9 to TRBJ2-7; possibly TRBD1 for D (6 bases). The CDR3 has 15 residues. V was cut by 3 bases and J by 0 bases, with 12 bases left in between. CDR1 is SEHNR and CDR2 is FQNEAQ in the germline V gene (reference sequence). CDR3 nucleotides: TGTGCCAGCAGCTTCGCGACAGGAGTCTCCTACGAGCAGTACTTC. This gives the protein CASSFATGVSYEQYF.

V and J are TRBV7-9 and TRBJ1-4; D unresolved. This CDR3 comprises 15 residues. Germline V lookup: CDR1 SEHNR, CDR2 FQNEAQ (reference sequence). V lost 4 bases to trimming and J lost 5 bases, with 14 bases between them. The CDR3 loop reads CASSSWTRGNEKLFF. CDR3 sequence (DNA): TGTGCCAGCAGCTCATGGACGCGAGGAAATGAAAAACTGTTTTTT.

The gene calls are TRBV5-1 and TRBJ1-1, with 11 bases matching TRBD1. The CDR3 totals 17 residues. V shed 2 bases and J 1 base; nucleotides not matched to a gene: 7. Germline V gene sequence: CDR1 SGHRS, CDR2 YFSETQ. In DNA, the CDR3 is TGCGCCAGCAGCTTTACGGACAGGGGGCGTGAGAACACTGAAGCTTTCTTT. Translated: CASSFTDRGRENTEAFF.

CDR3: CASSFGGINQPQHF. Here the CDR3 DNA reads TGTGCCAGTAGTTTCGGGGGGATCAATCAGCCCCAGCATTTT. The chain is built from TRBV19 and TRBJ1-5; D is perhaps TRBD1 (5 bases). Deletions cut 5 bases from V and 3 bases from J, with 11 bases between. This CDR3 has 14 residues. CDR1 and CDR2 (germline): LNHDA, SQIVND (reference sequence).

V usage is TRBV7-9 and J usage is TRBJ1-1; 8 bases map to TRBD1. Per the germline V gene, CDR1 is SEHNR and CDR2 is FQNEAQ (reference sequence). The CDR3 length is 15 residues. With 3 bases clipped from V and 3 bases from J, the junction kept 6 bases outside the gene matches. The CDR3 nucleotides read TGTGCCAGCAGCTTCGGACAGGGAGGTTACACTGAAGCTTTCTTT. Translation: CASSFGQGGYTEAFF.

The chain carries TRBV6-5 and TRBJ1-6; TRBD1 aligns across 9 bases. There are 15 residues in the CDR3. Germline CDR1 MNHEY, CDR2 SVGAGI. With V trimmed by 4 bases and J by 5 bases, 3 bases remained unmatched. For the CDR3, the DNA is TGTGCCAGCAGTTGGGGACAGGGCCATAATTCACCCCTCCACTTT. As protein: CASSWGQGHNSPLHF.

The chain links TRBV4-2 to TRBJ1-5; 7 bases line up with TRBD1. Germline CDR1 and CDR2: LGHNA and YNFKEQ. This CDR3 contains 16 residues. Unmatched junction bases numbered 7, after V lost 0 bases and J lost 5 bases. As DNA, the CDR3 is TGTGCCAGCAGCCAAGATTTGACAGGGAAGGATCAGCCCCAGCATTTT. Translating it yields CASSQDLTGKDQPQHF.

The chain joins TRBV5-1 to TRBJ2-1, with 8 bases matching TRBD1. Looked up from germline, CDR1 is SGHRS and CDR2 is YFSETQ. V dropped 3 bases and J dropped 0; count of bases not matched to a gene: 2. This CDR3 has 15 residues. The CDR3 DNA follows: TGCGCCAGCAGCTGGGGGACAGGCTCCTACAATGAGCAGTTCTTC. Translated, it gives CASSWGTGSYNEQFF.

A remark on this clone: Other DNA sequences in the same sample also yield this CDR3. The V gene is TRBV9, the J gene TRBJ1-2; D is unresolved. In germline, CDR1 is SGDLS, CDR2 YYNGEE. Trimming cost V 0 bases and J 4 bases, with 7 bases left between them. The CDR3 runs to 13 residues. The CDR3 DNA reads TGTGCCAGCAGCGTAGGAGGTAGCTATGGCTACACCTTC. It encodes CASSVGGSYGYTF.

The rearrangement links TRBV9 to TRBJ2-3, with D possibly being TRBD2 (6 bases). V gave up 3 bases and J gave up 0 bases, with 14 bases separating them. Germline V lookup: CDR1 SGDLS, CDR2 YYNGEE. The CDR3 extends over 16 amino acids. DNA of the CDR3: TGTGCCAGCAGCGAGGAACCGGGACTGAGCACAGATACGCAGTATTTT. Protein product: CASSEEPGLSTDTQYF. Variable domain in full (rest from reference TRBV9 and TRBJ2-3): DSGVTQTPKHLITATGQRVTLRCSPRSGDLSVYWYQQSLDQGLQFLIQYYNGEERAKGNILERFSAQQFPDLHSELNLSSLELGDSALYFCASSEEPGLSTDTQYFGPGTRLTVL.

The V gene is TRBV7-2, the J gene TRBJ2-5; TRBD2 matches at 14 bases. Germline loops: CDR1 SGHTA, CDR2 FQGNSA. V was clipped by 3 bases and J by 4 bases; unmatched bases: 7. This CDR3 is 17 amino acids long. The chain's CDR3 is CASSFGLAGGWGETQYF. The CDR3, as DNA: TGTGCCAGCAGCTTTGGACTAGCGGGAGGATGGGGAGAGACCCAGTACTTC.

The chain couples TRBV6-5 to TRBJ2-2; D may be TRBD2 (6 bases). Germline V gives CDR1 MNHEY, CDR2 SVGAGI. V was trimmed by 0 bases and J by 6 bases, leaving 14 bases between them. CDR3 length equals 16 residues. CDR3 region: CASSYSLREIPGELFF. The CDR3 DNA sequence: TGTGCCAGCAGTTACTCATTACGGGAGATCCCCGGGGAGCTGTTTTTT.

The J gene is TRBJ1-4, the V gene TRBV4-1, with D hard to call. The germline gives CDR1 MGHRA, CDR2 YSYEKL. The CDR3 consists of 17 residues. V was shortened by 4 bases and J by 8 bases, with 23 bases between the two germline ends. The CDR3 region has the DNA TGCGCCAGCAGCCTAACCAAGAGTCTGGGATTCCGGGAAAAACTGTTTTTT. Its protein product is CASSLTKSLGFREKLFF.

The rearrangement uses TRBV11-3 and TRBJ2-1; 7 bases are a match to TRBD2. Germline lookup yields CDR1 SGHNT and CDR2 YENEEA. V dropped 0 bases and J dropped 3; count of bases not matched to a gene: 2. This CDR3 is 15 amino acids long. CDR3 protein: CASSLEASGYNEQFF. CDR3 DNA sequence: TGTGCCAGCAGCTTAGAGGCTAGCGGCTACAATGAGCAGTTCTTC.

This clone was recorded once. J is TRBJ2-7 and V is TRBV18, with 8 bases aligning to TRBD2. Germline CDR1 is KGHSH and CDR2 is LQKENI. V trimming: 5 bases; J trimming: 2 bases; junction bases outside the gene matches: 8. The CDR3 spans 15 residues. CDR3 DNA sequence: TGTGCCAGCTCATCGACTAGCGAGGCTACCTACGAGCAGTACTTC. Its protein product is CASSSTSEATYEQYF.

The chain joins TRBV5-1 to TRBJ1-4; TRBD1 is a possible D gene (5 bases). Between the trimmed V and J ends, which lost 5 bases and 6 bases, there was a span of 17 bases. Germline V lookup: CDR1 SGHRS, CDR2 YFSETQ. The CDR3 contains 15 residues. CDR3 sequence: CASRGPGRTDEKLFF. As DNA, the CDR3 is TGCGCCAGCAGGGGACCGGGACGAACGGATGAAAAACTGTTTTTT.

The gene calls are TRBV6-1 and TRBJ2-7; weak D call: TRBD1 (6 bases). The V gene lost 0 bases and the J gene lost 3 bases, with 12 bases spanning the gap. There are 15 residues in the CDR3. Germline values: CDR1 MNHNS, CDR2 SASEGT. The chain's CDR3 is CASSEARGGGYEQYF. CDR3 bases: TGTGCCAGCAGTGAAGCACGAGGGGGTGGCTACGAGCAGTACTTC.

The genes are TRBV4-1 and TRBJ1-5; 8 nucleotides agree with TRBD1. Germline V gene data show CDR1 as MGHRA and CDR2 as YSYEKL. Unmatched junction bases numbered 2, after V lost 3 bases and J lost 7 bases. This CDR3 is built from 13 residues. The CDR3 loop reads CASSQTGEQPQHF. DNA for the CDR3: TGCGCCAGCAGCCAGACAGGGGAACAGCCCCAGCATTTT.

This clone occurred once. The chain joins TRBV9 to TRBJ1-4, with D perhaps matching TRBD1 (6 bases). Trimming removed 5 bases from V and 4 bases from J, with 27 bases in between. This CDR3 is 19 amino acids long. Germline-derived CDR1 and CDR2 are SGDLS and YYNGEE. CDR3 sequence reads: CASRVGQLLRAYLNEKLFF. CDR3 DNA: TGTGCCAGCAGGGTTGGACAGCTGCTCCGTGCTTACCTTAATGAAAAACTGTTTTTT.

This rearrangement joins TRBV27 to TRBJ1-5, with unresolved D. CDR1 is MNHEY, CDR2 SMNVEV, per germline (reference sequence). This CDR3 contains 12 residues. V dropped 0 bases and J dropped 6 bases, with 3 bases sitting between them. CDR3 DNA sequence: TGTGCCAGCAGTTTATCGTCTCAGCCCCAGCATTTT. This codes for CASSLSSQPQHF.